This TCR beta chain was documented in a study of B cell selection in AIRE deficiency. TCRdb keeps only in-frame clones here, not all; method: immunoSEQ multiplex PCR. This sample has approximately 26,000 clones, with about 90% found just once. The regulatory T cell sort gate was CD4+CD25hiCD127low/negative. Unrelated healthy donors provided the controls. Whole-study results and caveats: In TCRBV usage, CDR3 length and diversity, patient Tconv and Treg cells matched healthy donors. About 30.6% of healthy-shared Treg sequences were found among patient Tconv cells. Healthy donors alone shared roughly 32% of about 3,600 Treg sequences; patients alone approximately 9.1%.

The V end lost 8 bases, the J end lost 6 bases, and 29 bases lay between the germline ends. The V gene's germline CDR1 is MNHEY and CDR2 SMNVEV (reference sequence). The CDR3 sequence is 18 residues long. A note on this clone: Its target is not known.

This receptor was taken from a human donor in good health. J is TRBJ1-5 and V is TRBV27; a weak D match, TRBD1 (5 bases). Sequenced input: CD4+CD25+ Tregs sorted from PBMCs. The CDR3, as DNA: TGTGCCAGCGCTCTTCGACAAGATACCCCAGGGACGACTCAGCCCCAGCATTTT. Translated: CASALRQDTPGTTQPQHF.